The present T cell receptor beta chain was sequenced within a study of OX40 agonist ivuxolimab in advanced cancers. Study-level information: Patients got intravenous ivuxolimab at 0.01 to 10 mg/kg every 2 weeks. Patients receiving dose escalation had hepatocellular carcinoma, melanoma, renal cell or head and neck cancer.

This clone turned up a few times. Between the trimmed V and J ends, which lost 0 bases and 1 base, there was a span of 0 bases. CDR1 and CDR2 from the germline V gene are LNHNV and YYDKDF (reference sequence). The CDR3 is 12 residues long. This table comes from immunoSEQ multiplex PCR, and its TCRdb copy is limited to in-frame clones, with some not included. The sample consists of 80,000 or so clones, about 85% of them appearing once. V usage is TRBV15 and J usage is TRBJ1-2; D remains ambiguous. Sequenced here: CD4+ or CD8+ T cells sorted from blood, sampled in a trial of the OX40 agonist ivuxolimab. This sequence was found in an adult with an advanced solid tumor such as melanoma, head and neck, liver or kidney cancer. CDR3: CATSRDNYGYTF. CDR3 DNA: TGTGCCACCAGCAGAGATAACTATGGCTACACCTTC.